Below, 18 T cell receptor beta chains from the same sample are listed, as sequenced in a study of T cells after yellow fever vaccination. TCRdb used MiXCR to reprocess the 5' RACE reads, holding one entry per CDR3 protein. The sample carries under 400,000 distinct CDR3 sequences, around 10% recorded once. This specimen consisted of PBMCs, obtained on the day of the first yellow fever vaccination. The receptors shown here come from a man aged 18 to 30 who received the YFV17D yellow fever vaccine.

The table lists this clonotype with a few counts. The chain recombines TRBV10-3 with TRBJ2-1; D could derive from TRBD1 or TRBD2 (5 bases each). V was pared by 0 bases and J by 4 bases, with 13 bases between. The CDR3 has 16 residues. Germline V lookup: CDR1 ENHRY, CDR2 SYGVKD. In DNA, the CDR3 is TGTGCCATCAGTGAGTCTGTCGCCGGGGCGTACAATGAGCAGTTCTTC. Translation gives CAISESVAGAYNEQFF.

The chain links TRBV5-1 to TRBJ2-5; D remains ambiguous. The ends were cut back, 0 bases at V and 3 bases at J, with 9 bases in the middle. The germline V gene encodes CDR1 SGHRS and CDR2 YFSETQ. This CDR3 has 14 residues. This CDR3 reads CASSLDVGKETQYF. The CDR3 DNA sequence: TGCGCCAGCAGCTTGGATGTAGGGAAAGAGACCCAGTACTTC.

This clonotype was picked up a small number of times. This chain uses TRBV2 with TRBJ2-2, with D tentatively TRBD1 (5 bases). CDR3 length equals 15 residues. Deletions cut 1 base from V and 6 bases from J, with 12 bases between. Per germline, CDR1 SNHLY and CDR2 FYNNEI. The CDR3 region has the DNA TGTGCCAGCAGTGAAGAGGGCAGGGTGGCCGGGGAGCTGTTTTTT. This gives the protein CASSEEGRVAGELFF.

This chain connects TRBV4-2 to TRBJ1-3, with unresolved D. The CDR3 is 15 amino acids. Looked up from germline, CDR1 is LGHNA and CDR2 is YNFKEQ. V lost 2 bases and J lost 4, with 12 bases in between. The chain's CDR3 is CASSQPSRLGNTIYF. CDR3 coding DNA: TGTGCCAGCAGCCAACCCAGCCGGCTCGGAAACACCATATATTTT.

This clonotype has just a few counts. This rearrangement joins TRBV28 to TRBJ2-1; TRBD2 matches 9 bases. The CDR3 is 18 residues long. From germline, CDR1 is MDHEN and CDR2 SYDVKM. V was clipped by 3 bases and J by 4 bases; unmatched bases: 13. The CDR3 is CASSFTRRLAGRYNEQFF. The CDR3 coding sequence is TGTGCCAGCAGTTTCACCCGTCGGCTAGCGGGGAGATACAATGAGCAGTTCTTC.

V and J are TRBV25-1 and TRBJ1-6, with D hard to call. The V end was cut by 1 base, the J end by 8 bases, with 9 bases between. Per the germline V gene, CDR1 is MGHDK and CDR2 is SYGVNS. The length of the CDR3 is 14 residues. CDR3 sequence: CASSEFSPYSPLHF. The CDR3 DNA reads TGTGCCAGCAGTGAATTTTCGCCCTATTCACCCCTCCACTTT.

This sequence joins TRBV7-8 and TRBJ1-2; D remains unclear. Germline V gene sequence: CDR1 SGHVS, CDR2 FQNEAQ. The CDR3 is 18 residues long. The V end lost 0 bases, the J end lost 8 bases, and 25 bases lay between the germline ends. The DNA of the CDR3 is TGTGCCAGCAGCTTAGCTTCAACCACTACCTCAGGATTAGCAGGCTACACCTTC. Its protein is CASSLASTTTSGLAGYTF. The complete variable domain, with remaining parts taken from reference TRBV7-8 and TRBJ1-2, reads GAGVSQSPRYKVAKRGQDVALRCDPISGHVSLFWYQQALGQGPEFLTYFQNEAQLDKSGLPSDRFFAERPEGSVSTLKIQRTQQEDSAVYLCASSLASTTTSGLAGYTFGSGTRLTVV.

This clonotype came up a few times. The chain is built from TRBV4-1 and TRBJ1-2, with D perhaps TRBD1 (6 bases). This CDR3 is 16 amino acids long. V lost 0 bases and J lost 4, with 15 bases in between. Germline V gene data show CDR1 as MGHRA and CDR2 as YSYEKL. The CDR3 region is CASSQEGYGTIYGYTF. The CDR3 DNA is TGCGCCAGCAGCCAAGAGGGTTACGGGACAATCTATGGCTACACCTTC.

This chain links TRBV29-1 with TRBJ1-2, with D possibly being TRBD1 (6 bases). The CDR3 sequence is 11 residues long. The germline CDR1 and CDR2 sequences are SQVTM and ANQGSEA. The ends were cut back, 7 bases at V and 14 bases at J, with 20 bases in the middle. For the CDR3, the DNA is TGCAGCGCTGAGACGGGGGGGGCTGGGACCTTC. Protein: CSAETGGAGTF.

Many counts were recorded for this clonotype. The chain carries TRBV11-2 and TRBJ2-1; 10 nucleotides line up with TRBD1. The ends lost 4 bases at V and 8 bases at J; junction bases unmatched: 2. The CDR3 runs to 13 residues. From germline, CDR1 is SGHAT and CDR2 FQNNGV. CDR3 sequence: CASSSTGGDEQFF. The CDR3 DNA follows: TGTGCCAGCAGCTCGACAGGGGGCGATGAGCAGTTCTTC.

This clonotype has just a few counts. The V call is TRBV9, the J call TRBJ2-5; 7 bases align to TRBD2. CDR3 length: 16 residues. CDR1 and CDR2 (germline): SGDLS, YYNGEE. With 0 bases clipped from V and 4 bases from J, the junction kept 9 bases outside the gene matches. The CDR3 bases are TGTGCCAGCAGCGTAGAAGTAGCGGGTAGTGGAGAGACCCAGTACTTC. Translation: CASSVEVAGSGETQYF.

The genes are TRBV4-2 and TRBJ2-1; 7 bases are a match to TRBD2. This CDR3 is 15 amino acids long. The V gene's germline CDR1 is LGHNA and CDR2 YNFKEQ. The trim removed 0 bases at V and 8 bases at J, leaving 7 bases unmatched. The CDR3 sequence is CASSQERLAVDEQFF. Written as DNA, the CDR3 is TGTGCCAGCAGCCAAGAGCGGCTAGCGGTCGATGAGCAGTTCTTC.

The chain joins TRBV7-2 to TRBJ1-2, with 7 bases fitting TRBD1. The CDR3 is 14 amino acids. Trimming removed 7 bases from V and 4 bases from J; junction bases left unmatched: 9. Germline V gene lookup returns CDR1 SGHTA and CDR2 FQGNSA. The CDR3: CASTLVGGPYGYTF. The CDR3 DNA sequence: TGTGCCAGCACCCTCGTAGGGGGCCCCTATGGCTACACCTTC.

This clonotype was detected a few times. The J gene is TRBJ2-5, the V gene TRBV5-6, with 9 bases aligning to TRBD2. Germline CDR1 SGHDT, CDR2 YYEEEE. This CDR3 contains 15 residues. The junction had 7 bases not matched to a gene; V was cut back by 0 bases and J by 7 bases. The CDR3 bases are TGTGCCAGCAGCTTGGTCTTAGCGGGGGTGACGACCCAGTACTTC. Translating it yields CASSLVLAGVTTQYF.

The chain couples TRBV30 to TRBJ1-5; TRBD1 matches 10 bases. The CDR3 runs to 14 residues. Germline trimming cut 1 base from V and 7 bases from J; bases unmatched to any gene: 4. The germline gives CDR1 GTSNPN, CDR2 SVGIG (reference sequence). CDR3 residues: CAWSGGTGAQPQHF. The CDR3 region has the DNA TGTGCCTGGAGTGGAGGGACAGGGGCACAGCCCCAGCATTTT.

This clonotype was counted ten times or more. J is TRBJ2-5 and V is TRBV4-2, with 9 positions matching TRBD2. CDR3 size: 16 residues. The V gene end was trimmed by 2 bases and the J gene end by 4 bases; junction bases not matched to a gene: 8. Per germline, CDR1 LGHNA and CDR2 YNFKEQ. The CDR3 loop is CASSQIQRGAGETQYF. CDR3 DNA sequence: TGTGCCAGCAGCCAAATTCAGCGGGGGGCGGGAGAGACCCAGTACTTC.

In its sample, this clonotype was seen a few times. The CDR3 region is CASSVGSGSGGTDTQYF. In DNA form, the CDR3 reads TGTGCCAGCAGCGTAGGGAGCGGGAGTGGCGGCACAGATACGCAGTATTTT. The chain employs TRBV9 and TRBJ2-3; 8 nucleotides align to TRBD2. CDR1 and CDR2 from the germline V gene are SGDLS and YYNGEE. Trimming cost V 0 bases and J 1 base; bases outside gene matches: 7. CDR3 length: 17 amino acids.

This clonotype was recorded at least ten times. This rearrangement joins TRBV29-1 to TRBJ1-1, with D maybe TRBD1 (5 bases). V was cut by 3 bases and J by 0 bases, with 8 bases left in between. In germline, CDR1 is SQVTM, CDR2 ANQGSEA. This CDR3 comprises 13 residues. CDR3 amino acids: CSVEEGLNTEAFF. The CDR3 nucleotides read TGCAGCGTTGAGGAGGGGTTGAACACTGAAGCTTTCTTT.